The T cell receptor (beta chain) described here comes from a study of control samples from healthy donors and cancer patients. Trimming shortened V by 0 bases and J by 11 bases, and 11 bases separated the two germline ends. The CDR3 is 13 amino acids. The germline V gene encodes CDR1 LNHNV and CDR2 YYDKDF (reference sequence). Repertoires were generated with immunoSEQ multiplex PCR, while TCRdb's copy carries only in-frame clones and drops some. The table includes about 40,000 clones, about 90% detected once. Sequenced: blood. The chain employs TRBV15 and TRBJ1-3; possibly TRBD1 for D (5 bases). The clonotype originates from a woman between 45 and 60 years old in good health. DNA for the CDR3: TGTGCCACCAGCAGAGATCGGGGGGATTCCATATATTTT. Protein product: CATSRDRGDSIYF.